Shown below are 22 T cell receptor beta chains from a single sample sequenced in a study of shared T cell receptors in the human thymus. The table came from immunoSEQ multiplex PCR; TCRdb's copy has only in-frame clones and leaves some out. The table has roughly 500,000 clones, around 82% seen once. The sample also formed part of further work on human thymus T cells.

The sample taken for sequencing was thymocytes. The receptor set was obtained from a boy under three years old with a congenital heart defect.

V gene TRBV27 combines with J gene TRBJ2-7; the match to TRBD2 covers 12 bases. V dropped 7 bases and J dropped 3; count of bases not matched to a gene: 13. This CDR3 is 17 amino acids long. CDR1 is MNHEY and CDR2 is SMNVEV in the germline V gene (reference sequence). The CDR3 DNA reads as TGTGCCAGCACCGGACTAGCGGGACCGGGCGGGCACTACGAGCAGTACTTC. Its translation is CASTGLAGPGGHYEQYF.

The chain couples TRBV9 to TRBJ2-1; weak D call: TRBD2 (6 bases). The CDR3 sequence is 17 residues long. V gave up 0 bases and J gave up 8 bases, with 21 bases separating them. Germline assignment: CDR1 SGDLS and CDR2 YYNGEE. Here the CDR3 DNA reads TGTGCCAGCAGCGTAGGAGACGCAGAGACTAGTAAACATGAGCAGTTCTTC. This codes for CASSVGDAETSKHEQFF.

The J gene is TRBJ2-5, the V gene TRBV29-1; 12 bases match TRBD1. Trimming at V came to 5 bases and at J to 6 bases, leaving 7 bases not matched to a gene. Germline CDR1 SQVTM, CDR2 ANQGSEA. This CDR3 has 14 amino acids. This CDR3 reads CSVRGTGGEQTQYF. The CDR3 DNA is TGCAGCGTTAGGGGGACAGGGGGCGAGCAGACCCAGTACTTC.

The count of this clone is one. The chain links TRBV19 to TRBJ1-2; weak D call: TRBD1 (6 bases). Germline V gene sequence: CDR1 LNHDA, CDR2 SQIVND (reference sequence). The CDR3 length is 15 residues. V lost 5 bases, J lost 7 bases, and 20 bases lay in between. CDR3 residues: CASSVGPPGALGYTF. CDR3 nucleotide sequence: TGTGCCAGTAGTGTCGGGCCACCAGGGGCGCTTGGCTACACCTTC.

The chain uses TRBV6-6 and TRBJ1-5; no reliable D call. V lost 6 bases, J lost 6 bases, and 12 bases lay in between. Germline values: CDR1 MNHNY, CDR2 SVGAGI (reference sequence). The CDR3 covers 13 residues. Written as DNA, the CDR3 is TGTGCCAGCAGCCCCGCGGATAGTCAGCCCCAGCATTTT. Translating it yields CASSPADSQPQHF.

This clone has only one observation. V and J are TRBV15 and TRBJ2-3, with TRBD2 as a possible D gene (6 bases). This CDR3 region has 14 residues. V was pared by 5 bases and J by 3 bases, with 12 bases between. Germline V CDR1 and CDR2: LNHNV, YYDKDF (reference sequence). This CDR3 reads CATSWGEETDTQYF. DNA of the CDR3: TGTGCCACCAGCTGGGGGGAGGAGACAGATACGCAGTATTTT.

This clone was detected only a few times. One end of the junction varies from germline; a read error may be responsible. This rearrangement joins TRBV14 to TRBJ2-2; 11 bases agree with TRBD1. This CDR3 comprises 18 residues. Germline V lookup: CDR1 SGHDN, CDR2 FVKESK. CDR3: CASSEEMEGQGESGELFF. The DNA of the CDR3 is TGTGCCAGCAGCGAAGAGATGGAGGGACAGGGGGAATCCGGGGAGCTGTTTTTT.

The CDR3 DNA follows: TGTGCCAGCTCACCATCCTCGCGGGAGGGCCCCGGGAGCGGGGAGCTGTTTTTT. It is translated as CASSPSSREGPGSGELFF. The gene calls are TRBV18 and TRBJ2-2; TRBD2 matches at 9 bases. CDR3 size: 18 residues. The germline gives CDR1 KGHSH, CDR2 LQKENI. The J segment lost 7 bases and the V segment lost 2 bases, leaving 14 bases of the junction unmatched.

This clone was observed a single time. The chain links TRBV11-3 to TRBJ2-1; D is perhaps TRBD2 (5 bases). The CDR3 runs to 13 residues. The V end lost 5 bases, the J end lost 10 bases, and 15 bases lay between the germline ends. From germline, CDR1 is SGHNT and CDR2 YENEEA. The DNA for the CDR3 is TGTGCCAGCAGCCGCCGGACGGGGAGAGAGCAGTTCTTC. Translation: CASSRRTGREQFF.

The chain has TRBV15 and TRBJ2-1, with D tentatively TRBD1 (6 bases). V was clipped by 7 bases and J by 3 bases, with 16 bases between them. Per the germline V gene, CDR1 is LNHNV and CDR2 is YYDKDF (reference sequence). CDR3 length: 15 residues. This CDR3 is CATTPTGTFYNEQFF. The CDR3 DNA reads as TGTGCCACCACTCCGACAGGAACCTTCTACAATGAGCAGTTCTTC.

This clone was counted a few times. The gene calls are TRBV28 and TRBJ2-1; 10 bases fit TRBD2. In germline, CDR1 is MDHEN, CDR2 SYDVKM. V shed 5 bases, J shed 2 bases, and the junction held 9 bases outside the gene matches. The CDR3 runs to 17 residues. The CDR3 region is CASSPLAGEETYNEQFF. CDR3 in DNA: TGTGCCAGCAGTCCCCTAGCGGGGGAGGAAACCTACAATGAGCAGTTCTTC.

The chain carries TRBV28 and TRBJ1-4, with TRBD1 as a possible D gene (5 bases). This CDR3 has 14 amino acids. The germline V gene encodes CDR1 MDHEN and CDR2 SYDVKM. The ends were cut back, 6 bases at V and 4 bases at J, with 12 bases in the middle. The CDR3 region is CASSRRGGNEKLFF. The DNA for the CDR3 is TGTGCCAGCAGCCGCCGGGGGGGTAATGAAAAACTGTTTTTT.

The chain joins TRBV5-8 to TRBJ2-5; 10 nucleotides align to TRBD2. CDR1 and CDR2 from the germline V gene are SGHTS and YDEGEE. The CDR3 totals 18 residues. Trimming removed 0 bases from V and 5 bases from J; junction bases left unmatched: 13. CDR3 nucleotide sequence: TGTGCCAGCAGCTTGGCGGGGGATCTAGCGGGAGTCGGGGAGACCCAGTACTTC. This translates into CASSLAGDLAGVGETQYF. Based on the CDR3 plus reference TRBV5-8 and TRBJ2-5, the full variable domain is EAGVTQSPTHLIKTRGQQATLRCSPISGHTSVYWYQQALGLGLQFLLWYDEGEERNRGNFPPRFSGRQFPNYSSELNVNALELEDSALYLCASSLAGDLAGVGETQYFGPGTRLLVL.

This clone was observed a few times. This chain joins TRBV5-6 and TRBJ1-4; TRBD1 matches at 10 bases. The CDR3 totals 14 residues. Germline assignment: CDR1 SGHDT and CDR2 YYEEEE. Trimming at V came to 4 bases and at J to 8 bases, leaving 5 bases not matched to a gene. The CDR3 nucleotides are TGTGCCAGCAGCACCGGGACAGGGGTCGAAAAACTGTTTTTT. Amino acids: CASSTGTGVEKLFF.

The chain recombines TRBV6-6 with TRBJ1-4, with 11 positions matching TRBD1. In germline, CDR1 is MNHNY, CDR2 SVGAGI (reference sequence). V was pared by 6 bases and J by 13 bases, with 13 bases of the junction left unmatched. The CDR3 runs to 15 residues. CDR3 amino acids: CASRGDRGSEERLFF. CDR3 nucleotides: TGTGCCAGCAGAGGGGACAGGGGGTCGGAAGAACGACTGTTTTTT.

The rearrangement links TRBV6-5 to TRBJ2-7, with D possibly being TRBD1 (5 bases). CDR1 is MNHEY, CDR2 SVGAGI, per germline. The germline V and J ends were trimmed by 6 bases and 2 bases, with 8 bases remaining between them. The CDR3 has 12 amino acids. CDR3 amino acids: CASRQGPYEQYF. The CDR3 region has the DNA TGTGCCAGCAGGCAGGGCCCCTACGAGCAGTACTTC.

The chain links TRBV7-2 to TRBJ2-1; 9 bases map to TRBD2. CDR1 SGHTA and CDR2 FQGNSA come from the germline V gene. The CDR3 covers 15 residues. V was clipped by 3 bases and J by 8 bases; unmatched bases: 8. The CDR3 spells CASSFSAGGWDEQFF. In DNA form, the CDR3 reads TGTGCCAGCAGCTTTTCGGCGGGAGGGTGGGATGAGCAGTTCTTC.

This rearrangement joins TRBV27 to TRBJ2-7; TRBD1 matches at 7 bases. The V gene end was trimmed by 4 bases and the J gene end by 4 bases; junction bases not matched to a gene: 7. The CDR3 spans 14 residues. Germline CDR1 and CDR2: MNHEY and SMNVEV (reference sequence). This CDR3 reads CASSSDRAPYEQYF. CDR3 bases: TGTGCCAGCAGTTCCGACAGGGCACCTTACGAGCAGTACTTC.

The chain combines TRBV30 with TRBJ1-5, with 9 bases fitting TRBD1. Germline V gene sequence: CDR1 GTSNPN, CDR2 SVGIG (reference sequence). The CDR3 extends over 16 amino acids. Unmatched junction bases numbered 10, after V lost 1 base and J lost 6 bases. The CDR3 nucleotides are TGTGCCTGGAGTGAGAGAGACAGGGGGGTTTTTCAGCCCCAGCATTTT. It specifies CAWSERDRGVFQPQHF.

This clone was detected once. This chain connects TRBV4-1 to TRBJ1-2, with D maybe TRBD1 (5 bases). The CDR3 totals 17 residues. CDR1 and CDR2 from the germline V gene are MGHRA and YSYEKL. Trimming cost V 1 base and J 2 bases, with 17 bases left between them. The CDR3 nucleotides are TGCGCCAGCAGCCAAGCGGGGGGTGGGGGGAGGAACTATGGCTACACCTTC. Its translation: CASSQAGGGGRNYGYTF.

CDR3 amino acids: CASSEFRTGSSYEQYF. The CDR3 DNA sequence: TGTGCCAGCAGTGAATTTAGAACTGGGAGCTCCTACGAGCAGTACTTC. The chain uses TRBV6-1 and TRBJ2-7; tentative D call: TRBD2 (5 bases). V was shortened by 2 bases and J by 0 bases, with 14 bases between the two germline ends. CDR1 is MNHNS and CDR2 is SASEGT in the germline V gene. The CDR3 has 16 amino acids.

This clone appeared a single time. V gene TRBV5-8 combines with J gene TRBJ2-1; 7 bases are shared with TRBD2. From germline, CDR1 is SGHTS and CDR2 YDEGEE. This CDR3 is built from 14 residues. With 1 base clipped from V and 7 bases from J, the junction kept 5 bases outside the gene matches. CDR3 nucleotides: TGTGCCAGCAGCTTGCGGCTAGCGGTTAATGAGCAGTTCTTC. Its protein is CASSLRLAVNEQFF.